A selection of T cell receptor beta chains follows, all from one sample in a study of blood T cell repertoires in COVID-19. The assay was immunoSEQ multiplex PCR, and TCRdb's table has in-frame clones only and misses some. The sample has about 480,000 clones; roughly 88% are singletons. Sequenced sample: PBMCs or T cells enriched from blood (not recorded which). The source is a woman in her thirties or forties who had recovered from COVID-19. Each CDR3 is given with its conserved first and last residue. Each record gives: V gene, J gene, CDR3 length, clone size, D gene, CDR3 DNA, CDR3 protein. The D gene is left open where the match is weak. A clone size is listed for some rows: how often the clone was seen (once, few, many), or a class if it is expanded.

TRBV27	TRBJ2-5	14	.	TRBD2	TGTGCCAGCAGCCACCGGGGGGGGCGAGAGACCCAGTACTTC	CASSHRGGRETQYF
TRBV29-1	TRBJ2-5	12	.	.	TGCAGCGTTAATAGCGGAGAGGAGACCCAGTACTTC	CSVNSGEETQYF
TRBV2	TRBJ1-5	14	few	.	TGTGCCAGCAGCCAACTCAGGGGCAATCAGCCCCAGCATTTT	CASSQLRGNQPQHF
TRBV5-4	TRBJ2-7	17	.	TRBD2	TGTGCCAGCAGCTTGGTTACGTCTAGCGGAGCGACCTACGAGCAGTACTTC	CASSLVTSSGATYEQYF
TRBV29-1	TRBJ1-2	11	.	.	TGCAGCGTGGAACGGGAGTATGGCTACACCTTC	CSVEREYGYTF
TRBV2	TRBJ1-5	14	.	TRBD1	TGTGCCAGCAGCGGGACAGGGGACAATCAGCCCCAGCATTTT	CASSGTGDNQPQHF
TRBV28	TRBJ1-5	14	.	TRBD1	TGTGCCAGCATGACAGGGGGGAACAATCAGCCCCAGCATTTT	CASMTGGNNQPQHF
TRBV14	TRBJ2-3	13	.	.	TGTGCCAGCAGCCCAGCAGCAGCAGGTACGCAGTATTTT	CASSPAAAGTQYF
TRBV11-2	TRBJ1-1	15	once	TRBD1	TGTGCCAGCAGCAAACCGACAGGGAGAGACACTGAAGCTTTCTTT	CASSKPTGRDTEAFF
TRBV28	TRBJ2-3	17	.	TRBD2	TGTGCCAGCATCCCTTCCGGGACTAGCGGGAGGATAGATACGCAGTATTTT	CASIPSGTSGRIDTQYF
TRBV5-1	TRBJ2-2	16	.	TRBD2	TGCGCCAGCAGGACTAGCGGGAGGTCGAACACCGGGGAGCTGTTTTTT	CASRTSGRSNTGELFF
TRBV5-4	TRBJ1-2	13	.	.	TGTGCCAGCAGCTTTGGGGCGGACCCGGGCTACACCTTC	CASSFGADPGYTF
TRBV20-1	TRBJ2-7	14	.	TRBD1	TGCAGTGCTAGTCACACACAGGGGGCGAACGAGCAGTACTTC	CSASHTQGANEQYF
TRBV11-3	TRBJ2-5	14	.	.	TGTGCCAGCAGCCCAGTGGCAGGGGAAGAGACCCAGTACTTC	CASSPVAGEETQYF
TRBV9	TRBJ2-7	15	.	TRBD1	TGTGCCAGCAGCGTAGGAGGGACAGTTTCCTACGAGCAGTACTTC	CASSVGGTVSYEQYF
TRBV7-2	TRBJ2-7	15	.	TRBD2	TGTGCCAGCAGATACGGACTAGCGGGAATATACGAGCAGTACTTC	CASRYGLAGIYEQYF
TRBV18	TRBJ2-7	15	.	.	TGTGCCAGCTCACCACCGGGGGGAAACTCCTACGAGCAGTACTTC	CASSPPGGNSYEQYF
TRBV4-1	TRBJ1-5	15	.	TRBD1	TGCGCCAGCAGCCAAGAAGGACAGGGGTATCAGCCCCAGCATTTT	CASSQEGQGYQPQHF
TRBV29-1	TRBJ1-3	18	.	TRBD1	TGCAGCGTCGCGGGGACAGGCATAAACGGGGGATCTGGAAACACCATATATTTT	CSVAGTGINGGSGNTIYF
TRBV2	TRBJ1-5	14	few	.	TGTGCCAGCCAACCAGACAGTGTGGGTCAGCCCCAGCATTTT	CASQPDSVGQPQHF
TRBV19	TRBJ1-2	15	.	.	TGTGCCAGTAGTATAGGGGGTCGACAGATTGAAGGCTACACCTTC	CASSIGGRQIEGYTF
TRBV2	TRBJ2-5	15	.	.	TGTGCCAGCAGTCCTCCGGGACTTAGCCAAGAGACCCAGTACTTC	CASSPPGLSQETQYF
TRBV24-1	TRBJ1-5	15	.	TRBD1	TGTGCCACCAGTGACGAGGGACAGGGAGATCAGCCCCAGCATTTT	CATSDEGQGDQPQHF
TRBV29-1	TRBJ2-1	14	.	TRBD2	TGCAGCGGGGGGAGGGCCAACTCCTACAATGAGCAGTTCTTC	CSGGRANSYNEQFF